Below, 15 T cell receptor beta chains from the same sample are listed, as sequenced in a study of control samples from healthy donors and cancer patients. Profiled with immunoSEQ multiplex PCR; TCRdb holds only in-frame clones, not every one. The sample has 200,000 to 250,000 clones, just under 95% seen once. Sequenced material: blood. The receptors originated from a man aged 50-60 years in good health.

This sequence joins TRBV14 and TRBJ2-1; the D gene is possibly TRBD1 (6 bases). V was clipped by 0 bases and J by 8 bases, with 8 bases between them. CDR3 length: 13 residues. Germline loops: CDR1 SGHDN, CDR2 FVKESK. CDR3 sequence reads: CASSQDRGDEQFF. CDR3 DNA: TGTGCCAGCAGCCAAGACAGGGGAGATGAGCAGTTCTTC.

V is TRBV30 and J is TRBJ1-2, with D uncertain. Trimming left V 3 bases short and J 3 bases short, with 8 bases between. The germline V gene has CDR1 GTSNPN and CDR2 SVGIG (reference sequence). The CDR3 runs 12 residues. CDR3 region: CAWSGIDYGYTF. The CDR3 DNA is TGTGCCTGGAGCGGCATCGACTATGGCTACACCTTC.

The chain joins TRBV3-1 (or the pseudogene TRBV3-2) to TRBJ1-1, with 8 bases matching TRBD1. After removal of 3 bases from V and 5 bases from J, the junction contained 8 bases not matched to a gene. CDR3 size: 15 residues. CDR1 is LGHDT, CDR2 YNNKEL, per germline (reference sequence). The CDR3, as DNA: TGTGCCAGCAGCCAGAGGACAGGGCGGGGGACTGAAGCTTTCTTT. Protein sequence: CASSQRTGRGTEAFF.

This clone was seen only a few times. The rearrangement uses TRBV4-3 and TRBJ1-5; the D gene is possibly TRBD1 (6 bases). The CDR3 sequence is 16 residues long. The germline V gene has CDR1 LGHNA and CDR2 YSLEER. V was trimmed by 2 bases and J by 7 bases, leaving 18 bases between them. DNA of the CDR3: TGCGCCAGCAGCCAACATTGGGGGGGTAGGGGGCAGCCCCAGCATTTT. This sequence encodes CASSQHWGGRGQPQHF.

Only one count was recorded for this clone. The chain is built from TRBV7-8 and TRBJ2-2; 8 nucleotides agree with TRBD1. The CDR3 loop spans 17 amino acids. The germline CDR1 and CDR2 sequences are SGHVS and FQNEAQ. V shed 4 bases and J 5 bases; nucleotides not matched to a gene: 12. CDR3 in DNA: TGTGCCAGCAGCTCAAGATACGGGACAGGCAGAACCGGGGAGCTGTTTTTT. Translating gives CASSSRYGTGRTGELFF.

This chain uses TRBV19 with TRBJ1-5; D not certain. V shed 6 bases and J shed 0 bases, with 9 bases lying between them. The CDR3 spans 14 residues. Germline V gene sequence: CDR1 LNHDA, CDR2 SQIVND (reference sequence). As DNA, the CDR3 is TGTGCCAGTAGAGGGTCGTTTAGCAATCAGCCCCAGCATTTT. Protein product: CASRGSFSNQPQHF.

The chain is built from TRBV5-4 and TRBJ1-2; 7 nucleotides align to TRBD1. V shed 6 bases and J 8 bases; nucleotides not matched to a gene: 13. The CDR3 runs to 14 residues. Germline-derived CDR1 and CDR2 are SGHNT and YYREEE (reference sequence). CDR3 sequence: CASKLWDSQGGYTF. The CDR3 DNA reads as TGTGCCAGCAAACTTTGGGACAGCCAGGGAGGCTACACCTTC.

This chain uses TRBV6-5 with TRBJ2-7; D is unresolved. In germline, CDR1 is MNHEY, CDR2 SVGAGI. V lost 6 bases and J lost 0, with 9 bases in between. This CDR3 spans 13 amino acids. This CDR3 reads CASRTLSSYEQYF. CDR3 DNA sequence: TGTGCCAGCAGGACCCTCAGCTCCTACGAGCAGTACTTC.

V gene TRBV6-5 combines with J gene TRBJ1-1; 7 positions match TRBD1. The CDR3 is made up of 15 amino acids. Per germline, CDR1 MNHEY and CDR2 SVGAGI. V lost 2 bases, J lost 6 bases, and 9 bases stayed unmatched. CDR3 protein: CASSYGRQGTPEAFF. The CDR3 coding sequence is TGTGCCAGCAGTTACGGGCGACAGGGTACCCCTGAAGCTTTCTTT.

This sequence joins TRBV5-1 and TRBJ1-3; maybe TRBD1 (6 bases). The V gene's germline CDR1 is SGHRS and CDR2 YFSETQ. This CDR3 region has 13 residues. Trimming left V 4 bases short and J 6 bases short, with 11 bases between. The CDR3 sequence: CASSQGGENTIYF. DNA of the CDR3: TGCGCCAGCAGCCAAGGGGGAGAAAACACCATATATTTT.

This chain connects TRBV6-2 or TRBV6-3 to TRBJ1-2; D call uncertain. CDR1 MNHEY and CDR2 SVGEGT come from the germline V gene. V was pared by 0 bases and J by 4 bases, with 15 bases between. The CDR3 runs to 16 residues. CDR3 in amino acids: CASSYSNRGFSYGYTF. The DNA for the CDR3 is TGTGCCAGCAGTTACTCGAACCGAGGATTCAGCTATGGCTACACCTTC.

In nucleotides, the CDR3 is TGTGCCAGCAGCCAAGAGCAGGTTTTGTCGTTGGGGGGCTACACCTTC. This codes for CASSQEQVLSLGGYTF. The chain joins TRBV3-1 (or the pseudogene TRBV3-2) to TRBJ1-2; the D is unclear. With 0 bases removed from V and 8 bases from J, the gap between germline ends came to 19 bases. The CDR3 covers 16 residues. Germline V gene sequence: CDR1 LGHDT, CDR2 YNNKEL (reference sequence).

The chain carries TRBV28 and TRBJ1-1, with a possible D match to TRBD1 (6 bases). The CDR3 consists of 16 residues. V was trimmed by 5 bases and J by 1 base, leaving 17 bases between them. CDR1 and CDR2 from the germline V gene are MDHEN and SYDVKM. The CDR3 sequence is CASSLRPGAGNTEAFF. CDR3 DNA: TGTGCCAGCAGTCTTAGACCAGGGGCTGGGAACACTGAAGCTTTCTTT.

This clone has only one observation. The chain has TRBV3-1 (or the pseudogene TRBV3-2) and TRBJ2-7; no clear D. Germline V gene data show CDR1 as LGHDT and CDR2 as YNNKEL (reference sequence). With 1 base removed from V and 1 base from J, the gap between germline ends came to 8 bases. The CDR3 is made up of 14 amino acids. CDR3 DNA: TGTGCCAGCAGCCAAGTATGGGGTTCCTACGAGCAGTACTTC. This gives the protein CASSQVWGSYEQYF.

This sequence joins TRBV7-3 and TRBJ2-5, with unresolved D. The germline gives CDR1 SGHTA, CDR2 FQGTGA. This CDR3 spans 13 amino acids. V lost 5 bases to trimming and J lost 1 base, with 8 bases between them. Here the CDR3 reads CASSPLAQETQYF. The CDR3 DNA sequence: TGTGCCAGCAGCCCCCTGGCCCAAGAGACCCAGTACTTC.